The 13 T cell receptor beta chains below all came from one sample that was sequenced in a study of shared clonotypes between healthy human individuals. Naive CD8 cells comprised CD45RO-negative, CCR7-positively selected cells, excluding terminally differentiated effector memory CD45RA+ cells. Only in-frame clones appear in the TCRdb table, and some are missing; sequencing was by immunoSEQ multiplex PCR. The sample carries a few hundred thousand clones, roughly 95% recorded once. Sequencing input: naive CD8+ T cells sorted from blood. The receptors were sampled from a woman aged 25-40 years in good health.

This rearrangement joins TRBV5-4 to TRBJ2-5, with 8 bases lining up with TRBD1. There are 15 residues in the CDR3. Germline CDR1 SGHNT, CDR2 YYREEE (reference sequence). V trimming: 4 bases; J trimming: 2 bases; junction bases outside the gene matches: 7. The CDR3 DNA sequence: TGTGCCAGCAGCCAGGACAGGGAGTATCAAGAGACCCAGTACTTC. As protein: CASSQDREYQETQYF.

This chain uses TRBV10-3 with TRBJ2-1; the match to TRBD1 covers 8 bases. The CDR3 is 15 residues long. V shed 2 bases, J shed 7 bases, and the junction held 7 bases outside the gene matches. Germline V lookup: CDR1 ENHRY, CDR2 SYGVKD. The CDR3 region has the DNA TGTGCCATCAGTGAGACTGGACAGGGAAGGAATGAGCAGTTCTTC. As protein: CAISETGQGRNEQFF.

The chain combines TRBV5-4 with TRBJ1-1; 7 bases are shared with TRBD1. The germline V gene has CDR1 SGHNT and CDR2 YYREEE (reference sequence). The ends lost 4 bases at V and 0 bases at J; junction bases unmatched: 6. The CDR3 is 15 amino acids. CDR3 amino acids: CASSAGQYMNTEAFF. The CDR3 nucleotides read TGTGCCAGCAGCGCGGGACAGTACATGAACACTGAAGCTTTCTTT.

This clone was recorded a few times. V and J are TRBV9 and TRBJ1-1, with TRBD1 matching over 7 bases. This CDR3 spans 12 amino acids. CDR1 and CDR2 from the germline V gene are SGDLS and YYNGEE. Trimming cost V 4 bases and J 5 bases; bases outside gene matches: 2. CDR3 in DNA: TGTGCCAGCAGCTCACAGGGGACTGAAGCTTTCTTT. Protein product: CASSSQGTEAFF. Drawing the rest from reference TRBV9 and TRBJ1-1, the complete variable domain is DSGVTQTPKHLITATGQRVTLRCSPRSGDLSVYWYQQSLDQGLQFLIQYYNGEERAKGNILERFSAQQFPDLHSELNLSSLELGDSALYFCASSSQGTEAFFGQGTRLTVV.

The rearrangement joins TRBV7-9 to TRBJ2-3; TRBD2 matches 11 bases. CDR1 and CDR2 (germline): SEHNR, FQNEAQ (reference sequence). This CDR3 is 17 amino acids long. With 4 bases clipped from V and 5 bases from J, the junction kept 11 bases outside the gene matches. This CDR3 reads CASSSRTSGSFGDTQYF. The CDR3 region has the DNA TGTGCCAGCAGCTCTCGGACTAGCGGGTCCTTCGGAGATACGCAGTATTTT.

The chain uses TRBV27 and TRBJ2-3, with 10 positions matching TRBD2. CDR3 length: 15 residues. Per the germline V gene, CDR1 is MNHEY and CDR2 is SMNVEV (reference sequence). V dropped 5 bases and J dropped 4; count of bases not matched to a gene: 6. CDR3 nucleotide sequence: TGTGCCAGCAGTCACCTAGCGGGAGTATCAGATACGCAGTATTTT. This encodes CASSHLAGVSDTQYF.

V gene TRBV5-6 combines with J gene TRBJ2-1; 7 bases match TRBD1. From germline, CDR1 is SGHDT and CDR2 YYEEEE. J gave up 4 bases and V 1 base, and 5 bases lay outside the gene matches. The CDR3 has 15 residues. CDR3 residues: CASSLWDSLYNEQFF. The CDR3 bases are TGTGCCAGCAGCTTGTGGGACAGCCTATACAATGAGCAGTTCTTC.

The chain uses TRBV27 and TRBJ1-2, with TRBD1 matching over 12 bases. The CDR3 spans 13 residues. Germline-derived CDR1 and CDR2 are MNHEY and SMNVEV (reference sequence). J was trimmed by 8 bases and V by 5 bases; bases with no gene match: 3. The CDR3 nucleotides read TGTGCCAGCAGTCTCGGGACAGGGGGCGGCTACACCTTC. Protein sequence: CASSLGTGGGYTF.

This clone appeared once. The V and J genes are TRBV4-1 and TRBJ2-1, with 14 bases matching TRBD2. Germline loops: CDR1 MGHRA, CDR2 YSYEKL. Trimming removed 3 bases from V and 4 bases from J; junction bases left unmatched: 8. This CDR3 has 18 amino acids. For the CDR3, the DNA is TGCGCCAGCAGCCATACCGGACTAGCGGGAGGCCAGTACAATGAGCAGTTCTTC. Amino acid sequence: CASSHTGLAGGQYNEQFF.

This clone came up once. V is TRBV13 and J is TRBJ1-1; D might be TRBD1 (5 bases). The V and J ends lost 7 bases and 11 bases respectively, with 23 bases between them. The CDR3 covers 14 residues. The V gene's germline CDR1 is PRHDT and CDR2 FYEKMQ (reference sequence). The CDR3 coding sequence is TGTGCCAGCACATACCTAAAAACAGGTACAACGGCTTTCTTT. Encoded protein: CASTYLKTGTTAFF.

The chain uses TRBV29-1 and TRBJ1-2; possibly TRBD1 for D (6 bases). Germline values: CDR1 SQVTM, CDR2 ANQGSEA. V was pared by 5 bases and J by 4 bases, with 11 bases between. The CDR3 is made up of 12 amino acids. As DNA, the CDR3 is TGCAGCGTTCAGGGGTCTTCCTATGGCTACACCTTC. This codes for CSVQGSSYGYTF.

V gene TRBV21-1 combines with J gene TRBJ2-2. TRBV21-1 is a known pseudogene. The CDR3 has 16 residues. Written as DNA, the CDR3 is TGTGCCAGCAGGGCCCCGGGGGCCGCGGGCACCGGGGAGCTGTTTTTT. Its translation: CASRAPGAAGTGELFF.

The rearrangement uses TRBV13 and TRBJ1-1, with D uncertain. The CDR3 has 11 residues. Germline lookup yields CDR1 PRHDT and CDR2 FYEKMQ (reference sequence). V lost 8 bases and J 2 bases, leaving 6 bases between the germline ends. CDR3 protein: CASSANTEAFF. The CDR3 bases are TGTGCCAGCTCCGCCAACACTGAAGCTTTCTTT. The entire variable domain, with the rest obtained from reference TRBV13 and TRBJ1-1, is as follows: AAGVIQSPRHLIKEKRETATLKCYPIPRHDTVYWYQQGPGQDPQFLISFYEKMQSDKGSIPDRFSAQQFSDYHSELNMSSLELGDSALYFCASSANTEAFFGQGTRLTVV.